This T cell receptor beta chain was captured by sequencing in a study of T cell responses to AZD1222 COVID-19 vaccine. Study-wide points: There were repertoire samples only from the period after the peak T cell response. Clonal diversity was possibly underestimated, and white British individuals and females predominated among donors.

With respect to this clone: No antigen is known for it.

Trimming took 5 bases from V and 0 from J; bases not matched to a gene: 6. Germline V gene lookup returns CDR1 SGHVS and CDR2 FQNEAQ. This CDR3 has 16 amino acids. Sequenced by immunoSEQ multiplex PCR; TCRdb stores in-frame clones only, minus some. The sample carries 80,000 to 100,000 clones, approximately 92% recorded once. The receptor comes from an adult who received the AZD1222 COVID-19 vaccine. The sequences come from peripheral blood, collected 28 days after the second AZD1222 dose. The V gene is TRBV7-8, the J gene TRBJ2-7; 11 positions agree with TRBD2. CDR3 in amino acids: CASSVGTSGSSYEQYF. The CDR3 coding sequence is TGTGCCAGCAGCGTAGGGACTAGCGGAAGCTCCTACGAGCAGTACTTC.